Following are 24 T cell receptor beta chains from one sample sequenced in a study of blood T cell repertoires in COVID-19. The table came from immunoSEQ multiplex PCR; TCRdb's copy has only in-frame clones and leaves some out. Of 72,000 or so clones in the sample, about 80% were seen once. Material for sequencing was peripheral blood. The receptor set was obtained from a man in his sixties or seventies who had recovered from COVID-19.

This clone was observed a single time. The junction differs from germline at one of its ends, possibly a read error. The chain couples TRBV5-6 to TRBJ2-1, with TRBD2 matching 8 bases. This CDR3 contains 12 residues. Per the germline V gene, CDR1 is SGHDT and CDR2 is YYEEEE. CDR3 coding DNA: TGTGCCAGCAGCGTTACCGGGACTAGATGGATCTTC. Translating gives CASSVTGTRWIF.

CDR3 nucleotides: TGTGCCAGTAGCGAACACCCGGGACAGGGCAACAATGAGCAGTTCTTC. Translating gives CASSEHPGQGNNEQFF. The V gene is TRBV19, the J gene TRBJ2-1; 9 nucleotides line up with TRBD1. Germline V gene data show CDR1 as LNHDA and CDR2 as SQIVND (reference sequence). CDR3 length: 16 amino acids. Trimming at V came to 6 bases and at J to 5 bases, leaving 11 bases not matched to a gene.

The CDR3 sequence is CASSGPGGAQSSFF. CDR3 nucleotides: TGTGCCAGCAGCGGCCCTGGCGGGGCCCAATCGTCGTTCTTT. This chain links TRBV9 with TRBJ1-1; weak D call: TRBD1 (5 bases). Per germline, CDR1 SGDLS and CDR2 YYNGEE. Trimming left V 3 bases short and J 14 bases short, with 23 bases between. The CDR3 sequence is 14 residues long.

This chain links TRBV7-9 with TRBJ1-1; TRBD1 agrees at 8 bases. The ends lost 5 bases at V and 2 bases at J; junction bases unmatched: 10. Germline V lookup: CDR1 SEHNR, CDR2 FQNEAQ (reference sequence). The CDR3 runs 16 residues. This CDR3 reads CASSQTGEGLNTEAFF. The CDR3 nucleotides read TGTGCCAGCAGCCAGACAGGGGAGGGCCTCAACACTGAAGCTTTCTTT.

In DNA form, the CDR3 reads TGCGCCAGCAGCCAAGCCGGGACAGGGAGCCCCGGGGAGCTGTTTTTT. Translation: CASSQAGTGSPGELFF. J is TRBJ2-2 and V is TRBV4-3; 9 nucleotides agree with TRBD1. V was pared by 1 base and J by 6 bases, with 6 bases of the junction left unmatched. CDR3 length: 16 amino acids. Germline V gives CDR1 LGHNA, CDR2 YSLEER.

The chain combines TRBV2 with TRBJ2-7, with 9 bases identical to TRBD1. Trimming at V came to 8 bases and at J to 2 bases, leaving 4 bases not matched to a gene. CDR3 size: 13 residues. Germline V CDR1 and CDR2: SNHLY, FYNNEI. In nucleotides, the CDR3 is TGTGCCAGCTCCCGGGACAGGGCCTACGAGCAGTACTTC. Protein sequence: CASSRDRAYEQYF.

This rearrangement joins TRBV2 to TRBJ2-7, with 13 bases matching TRBD2. Germline CDR1 SNHLY, CDR2 FYNNEI. V was pared by 5 bases and J by 0 bases, with 7 bases of the junction left unmatched. The CDR3 loop spans 17 amino acids. CDR3 DNA sequence: TGTGCCAGCAGTTACGGACTAGCGGGAGTGGGCTCCTACGAGCAGTACTTC. Translating gives CASSYGLAGVGSYEQYF.

The chain recombines TRBV7-9 with TRBJ1-1; unclear D gene. This CDR3 comprises 13 residues. Trimming took 1 base from V and 8 from J, leaving 11 bases between them. The V gene's germline CDR1 is SEHNR and CDR2 FQNEAQ (reference sequence). CDR3 protein: CASSLDLAREAFF. As DNA, the CDR3 is TGTGCCAGCAGCTTAGATCTGGCCAGAGAAGCTTTCTTT.

The V and J genes are TRBV19 and TRBJ1-2; a possible D gene is TRBD1 (6 bases). CDR1 is LNHDA, CDR2 SQIVND, per germline (reference sequence). V lost 5 bases to trimming and J lost 2 bases, with 21 bases between them. The CDR3 is made up of 17 amino acids. In DNA form, the CDR3 reads TGTGCCAGTAGTGAGTGGAAACAGGGACATCGGAACTATGGCTACACCTTC. Its translation: CASSEWKQGHRNYGYTF.

This clone was observed a single time. The chain employs TRBV7-6 and TRBJ2-3, with 9 bases lining up with TRBD2. The germline gives CDR1 SGHVS, CDR2 FNYEAQ. The CDR3 sequence is 17 residues long. The ends lost 5 bases at V and 4 bases at J; junction bases unmatched: 13. This CDR3 reads CASSRRTSDEGADTQYF. The CDR3 bases are TGTGCCAGCAGCCGCCGGACTAGCGATGAGGGGGCAGATACGCAGTATTTT.

The chain links TRBV29-1 to TRBJ1-1, with 11 bases fitting TRBD1. This CDR3 is built from 12 residues. In germline, CDR1 is SQVTM, CDR2 ANQGSEA. J was trimmed by 10 bases and V by 4 bases; bases with no gene match: 5. CDR3 coding DNA: TGCAGCGTTGTGGACAGGGGGCGCGTAGCTTTCTTT. Its translation: CSVVDRGRVAFF.

This clone was counted a single time. The V gene is TRBV6-5, the J gene TRBJ1-6, with D perhaps matching TRBD1 (5 bases). V dropped 6 bases and J dropped 5 bases, with 14 bases sitting between them. Germline V CDR1 and CDR2: MNHEY, SVGAGI. This CDR3 has 15 amino acids. CDR3 bases: TGTGCCAGCAGCGGGACGGGACTGGATAATTCACCCCTCCACTTT. Its protein is CASSGTGLDNSPLHF.

J is TRBJ1-4 and V is TRBV18, with 7 bases lining up with TRBD1. CDR1 KGHSH and CDR2 LQKENI come from the germline V gene. CDR3 length: 17 amino acids. Trimming cost V 4 bases and J 2 bases; bases outside gene matches: 10. CDR3: CASSQRGGGITNEKLFF. CDR3 coding DNA: TGTGCCAGCTCACAGAGAGGGGGCGGTATCACTAATGAAAAACTGTTTTTT.

This chain joins TRBV28 and TRBJ2-7; D possibly corresponds to TRBD1 (6 bases). The germline CDR1 and CDR2 sequences are MDHEN and SYDVKM. V shed 4 bases and J shed 4 bases, with 11 bases lying between them. This CDR3 comprises 13 residues. This chain's CDR3 is CASSSGTLYEQYF. The CDR3 DNA sequence: TGTGCCAGCAGTTCCGGGACACTATACGAGCAGTACTTC.

This clone was found once. The rearrangement joins TRBV20-1 to TRBJ1-1; D might be TRBD1 (5 bases). CDR3 length equals 13 residues. The V end lost 3 bases, the J end lost 2 bases, and 10 bases lay between the germline ends. CDR1 and CDR2 from the germline V gene are DFQATT and SNEGSKA (reference sequence). The CDR3: CSASKTANTEAFF. The DNA for the CDR3 is TGCAGTGCTAGTAAGACAGCTAACACTGAAGCTTTCTTT.

This clone has just a few counts. The chain carries TRBV20-1 and TRBJ1-2; TRBD1 is a possible D gene (6 bases). There are 13 residues in the CDR3. Germline CDR1 and CDR2: DFQATT and SNEGSKA (reference sequence). Trimming pared 3 bases from V and 8 bases from J, leaving 16 bases between. CDR3 loop: CSASDGGGRGYTF. Written as DNA, the CDR3 is TGCAGTGCTAGTGATGGCGGGGGGCGAGGCTACACCTTC.

The sample holds one count of this clone. The chain is built from TRBV2 and TRBJ1-2, with a possible D match to TRBD1 (6 bases). CDR1 is SNHLY, CDR2 FYNNEI, per germline. V was trimmed by 6 bases and J by 4 bases, leaving 9 bases between them. This CDR3 comprises 12 residues. The CDR3 reads CASRQGPYGYTF. CDR3 nucleotide sequence: TGTGCCAGCAGACAGGGTCCCTATGGCTACACCTTC.

V gene TRBV30 combines with J gene TRBJ2-7, with 7 bases aligning to TRBD1. V lost 0 bases, J lost 5 bases, and 4 bases stayed unmatched. CDR3 length: 13 amino acids. The germline CDR1 and CDR2 sequences are GTSNPN and SVGIG (reference sequence). CDR3 nucleotide sequence: TGTGCCTGGAGTGTCAACAGGGGCAACGAGCAGTACTTC. This translates into CAWSVNRGNEQYF.

This clone was detected only a few times. This sequence joins TRBV5-1 and TRBJ2-1, with D perhaps TRBD2 (5 bases). The CDR3 extends over 16 amino acids. Looked up from germline, CDR1 is SGHRS and CDR2 is YFSETQ. Trimming pared 4 bases from V and 0 bases from J, leaving 14 bases between. Here the CDR3 DNA reads TGCGCCAGCAGCGGGGAGCGGAGCCCCTCCTACAATGAGCAGTTCTTC. It yields the protein CASSGERSPSYNEQFF.

This clone was counted only a few times. This chain joins TRBV6-5 and TRBJ2-7; 8 bases are shared with TRBD2. Trimming took 6 bases from V and 3 from J; bases not matched to a gene: 10. This CDR3 contains 15 residues. Germline lookup yields CDR1 MNHEY and CDR2 SVGAGI. CDR3 loop: CASRKNSGMNYEQYF. The DNA of the CDR3 is TGTGCCAGCAGAAAAAATAGCGGGATGAACTACGAGCAGTACTTC.

The rearrangement uses TRBV14 and TRBJ1-1, with D perhaps matching TRBD1 (5 bases). The ends were cut back, 1 base at V and 5 bases at J, with 20 bases in the middle. Germline-derived CDR1 and CDR2 are SGHDN and FVKESK. The CDR3 totals 17 residues. The CDR3 protein is CASSQVALSGGETEAFF. The DNA of the CDR3 is TGTGCCAGCAGCCAAGTGGCCTTGTCCGGGGGAGAGACTGAAGCTTTCTTT.

The genes are TRBV5-4 and TRBJ2-3; the D gene is possibly TRBD1 (7 bases). V was pared by 2 bases and J by 3 bases, with 13 bases between. This CDR3 region has 15 residues. CDR1 SGHNT and CDR2 YYREEE come from the germline V gene (reference sequence). The CDR3 protein is CASSFGAGGTDTQYF. The DNA of the CDR3 is TGTGCCAGCAGCTTTGGGGCAGGGGGGACAGATACGCAGTATTTT.

V is TRBV30 and J is TRBJ1-2; possibly TRBD1 for D (6 bases). V lost 0 bases, J lost 7 bases, and 15 bases lay in between. This CDR3 is 14 amino acids long. CDR1 and CDR2 (germline): GTSNPN, SVGIG (reference sequence). The CDR3 spells CAWSVLQGFAGYTF. The CDR3 nucleotides read TGTGCCTGGAGTGTACTACAGGGATTTGCTGGCTACACCTTC.

The chain carries TRBV4-3 and TRBJ2-6; the D gene is possibly TRBD1 (5 bases). The CDR3 covers 18 residues. With 0 bases removed from V and 0 bases from J, the gap between germline ends came to 12 bases. The germline gives CDR1 LGHNA, CDR2 YSLEER. CDR3 nucleotide sequence: TGCGCCAGCAGCCAAGATTTTGACAGAGGCTCTGGGGCCAACGTCCTGACTTTC. Its translation is CASSQDFDRGSGANVLTF.